This passage covers 17 T cell receptor beta chains from one sample sequenced in a study of multiple sclerosis patients with progressive multifocal leukoencephalopathy. The sample's time point: before natalizumab initiation. The table came from immunoSEQ multiplex PCR; TCRdb's copy has only in-frame clones and leaves some out. There are tens of thousands of clones in the sample; more than 85% occur only once, and just under 2% lies in the top ten. What was sequenced was PBMCs. All receptors derive from a man aged 25-45 years with multiple sclerosis.

The chain links TRBV2 to TRBJ2-5; D not resolved. Trimming removed 8 bases at V and 4 bases at J, with 14 bases between. The CDR3 has 13 residues. CDR1 is SNHLY and CDR2 is FYNNEI in the germline V gene. CDR3 coding DNA: TGTGCCAGCTCAGGTGTGATCGGAGAGACCCAGTACTTC. Translating it yields CASSGVIGETQYF. Full variable domain (remainder filled in from reference TRBV2 and TRBJ2-5): EPEVTQTPSHQVTQMGQEVILRCVPISNHLYFYWYRQILGQKVEFLVSFYNNEISEKSEIFDDQFSVERPDGSNFTLKIRSTKLEDSAMYFCASSGVIGETQYFGPGTRLLVL.

The V gene is TRBV7-9, the J gene TRBJ2-1; TRBD2 aligns across 9 bases. The CDR3 runs to 19 residues. The germline CDR1 and CDR2 sequences are SEHNR and FQNEAQ (reference sequence). V lost 5 bases and J lost 6; bases outside the gene matches: 20. CDR3 in DNA: TGTGCCAGCAGCCCCTTCGGTGGCCGCGGGAGGGTTTGGGGCAATGAGCAGTTCTTC. Amino acids: CASSPFGGRGRVWGNEQFF. The full variable domain, its missing parts supplied by reference TRBV7-9 and TRBJ2-1, is DTGVSQNPRHKITKRGQNVTFRCDPISEHNRLYWYRQTLGQGPEFLTYFQNEAQLEKSRLLSDRFSAERPKGSFSTLEIQRTEQGDSAMYLCASSPFGGRGRVWGNEQFFGPGTRLTVL.

This sequence joins TRBV7-9 and TRBJ2-1; the match to TRBD2 covers 9 bases. This CDR3 spans 14 amino acids. CDR1 is SEHNR, CDR2 FQNEAQ, per germline (reference sequence). Trimming took 3 bases from V and 6 from J; bases not matched to a gene: 3. The DNA for the CDR3 is TGTGCCAGCAGCTTGACTAGCGGTCCCAATGAGCAGTTCTTC. Translating it yields CASSLTSGPNEQFF.

The CDR3 coding sequence is TGTGCCAGCAGTCGTTGGGGACAGGGAAAGAACGAGCAGTACTTC. Amino acids: CASSRWGQGKNEQYF. The chain combines TRBV5-4 with TRBJ2-7, with TRBD1 identical over 9 bases. V was pared by 5 bases and J by 5 bases, with 11 bases of the junction left unmatched. The CDR3 loop spans 15 amino acids. CDR1 is SGHNT, CDR2 YYREEE, per germline (reference sequence).

The chain is built from TRBV4-1 and TRBJ2-1, with TRBD1 as a possible D gene (6 bases). Trimming took off 0 bases at V and 0 bases at J, with 9 bases between the two ends. The CDR3 is 16 residues long. Germline V gene sequence: CDR1 MGHRA, CDR2 YSYEKL. The CDR3: CASSQDRGSSYNEQFF. CDR3 nucleotides: TGCGCCAGCAGCCAAGATAGGGGGAGCTCCTACAATGAGCAGTTCTTC.

The rearrangement joins TRBV5-6 to TRBJ2-3; TRBD2 agrees at 12 bases. With V trimmed by 0 bases and J by 5 bases, 7 bases remained unmatched. This CDR3 is built from 17 residues. Germline CDR1 and CDR2: SGHDT and YYEEEE. DNA for the CDR3: TGTGCCAGCAGCTTGGGGCTAGCGGGAGGGGTAGGAGATACGCAGTATTTT. Its translation is CASSLGLAGGVGDTQYF.

The chain employs TRBV4-2 and TRBJ1-1, with 7 bases fitting TRBD1. The CDR3 spans 14 residues. J lost 6 bases, V lost 0 bases, and 4 bases had no gene match. Germline CDR1 and CDR2: LGHNA and YNFKEQ. For the CDR3, the DNA is TGTGCCAGCAGCCAAGAAAGACAGGGCTCTGAAGCTTTCTTT. Translation: CASSQERQGSEAFF.

The chain links TRBV25-1 to TRBJ2-1; 7 bases match TRBD1. Trimming took 2 bases from V and 4 from J; bases not matched to a gene: 8. This CDR3 spans 16 amino acids. Germline lookup yields CDR1 MGHDK and CDR2 SYGVNS. CDR3 sequence (DNA): TGTGCCAGCAGTGAAAGGGACAGTTGGGGATACAATGAGCAGTTCTTC. This codes for CASSERDSWGYNEQFF.

The chain combines TRBV7-9 with TRBJ1-4; D not certain. V lost 3 bases and J lost 11, with 13 bases in between. Germline V gene lookup returns CDR1 SEHNR and CDR2 FQNEAQ (reference sequence). The CDR3 extends over 13 amino acids. The CDR3 region is CASSLTPDIKLFF. Written as DNA, the CDR3 is TGTGCCAGCAGCTTGACACCGGATATTAAACTGTTTTTT.

In DNA form, the CDR3 reads TGTGCCAGCACGTCCAGCTACAATCAGCCCCAGCATTTT. As protein: CASTSSYNQPQHF. The chain uses TRBV6-1 and TRBJ1-5, with unresolved D. V was trimmed by 7 bases and J by 3 bases, leaving 10 bases between them. CDR3 length equals 13 residues. Germline V CDR1 and CDR2: MNHNS, SASEGT.

J is TRBJ2-1 and V is TRBV2; 7 nucleotides match TRBD2. V shed 8 bases and J 7 bases; nucleotides not matched to a gene: 14. The CDR3 is 15 residues long. Per germline, CDR1 SNHLY and CDR2 FYNNEI. The CDR3 DNA follows: TGTGCCAGCGAGAAAGAGGGACTAAGAGAGAATGAGCAGTTCTTC. Its protein is CASEKEGLRENEQFF.

This chain joins TRBV7-9 and TRBJ1-5, with no clear D. Trimming pared 5 bases from V and 7 bases from J, leaving 12 bases between. CDR1 and CDR2 (germline): SEHNR, FQNEAQ (reference sequence). This CDR3 is built from 13 residues. Written as DNA, the CDR3 is TGTGCCAGCAGCCCTGGCTCCGGGCAGCCCCAGCATTTT. Protein sequence: CASSPGSGQPQHF.

This sequence joins TRBV6-1 and TRBJ2-1, with D uncertain. Germline-derived CDR1 and CDR2 are MNHNS and SASEGT. The CDR3 extends over 12 amino acids. Trimming stripped 7 bases from V and 7 bases from J, with 11 bases between. The chain's CDR3 is CASTPTRNEQFF. In DNA, the CDR3 is TGTGCCAGCACCCCAACGAGAAATGAGCAGTTCTTC.

The V gene is TRBV5-1, the J gene TRBJ2-5; D is ambiguous. The CDR3 loop spans 12 amino acids. Germline V gene data show CDR1 as SGHRS and CDR2 as YFSETQ. V shed 7 bases and J shed 2 bases, with 9 bases lying between them. The CDR3 sequence is CASGMNQETQYF. In nucleotides, the CDR3 is TGCGCCAGCGGAATGAATCAAGAGACCCAGTACTTC.

This clone was picked up one time. The same CDR3 is also encoded by other DNA sequences in this sample. The chain combines TRBV2 with TRBJ1-2; unclear D gene. Germline CDR1 SNHLY, CDR2 FYNNEI. This CDR3 region has 13 residues. Deletions cut 3 bases from V and 2 bases from J, with 7 bases between. DNA of the CDR3: TGTGCCAGCAGTGATGGAGGGAACTATGGCTACACCTTC. Protein product: CASSDGGNYGYTF.

The chain has TRBV5-1 and TRBJ1-2, with 9 bases aligning to TRBD1. V shed 0 bases and J 6 bases; nucleotides not matched to a gene: 9. The CDR3 has 16 amino acids. The V gene's germline CDR1 is SGHRS and CDR2 YFSETQ. This chain's CDR3 is CASSLDYRGQRDGYTF. CDR3 sequence (DNA): TGCGCCAGCAGCTTGGACTACAGGGGGCAACGCGATGGCTACACCTTC. Complete variable domain (other parts from reference TRBV5-1 and TRBJ1-2): KAGVTQTPRYLIKTRGQQVTLSCSPISGHRSVSWYQQTPGQGLQFLFEYFSETQRNKGNFPGRFSGRQFSNSRSEMNVSTLELGDSALYLCASSLDYRGQRDGYTFGSGTRLTVV.

Here the CDR3 reads CASSSGRPYEQYV. The CDR3 DNA reads TGTGCCAGCAGCTCGGGGCGGCCCTACGAGCAGTACGTC. The rearrangement uses TRBV7-2 and TRBJ2-7; possibly TRBD1 or TRBD2 for D (5 bases each). The CDR3 is 13 amino acids. V lost 4 bases to trimming and J lost 2 bases, with 9 bases between them. In germline, CDR1 is SGHTA, CDR2 FQGNSA.